The clone carrying this T cell receptor beta chain came up a few times. The sample is drawn from a study of blood T cell repertoires in COVID-19. Study in general: Samples taken during acute and convalescent COVID-19 were collected in the United States, Italy and Spain. From T cells, B-cell-depleted T cells, or PBMCs came the material, which was cDNA or gDNA.

Per the original data handling: By means of reference gene primer amplification, nucleated cell counts were estimated. Libraries were prepared by immunoSEQ multiplex PCR; TCRdb keeps only in-frame clonotypes and omits some of them. The V and J calls and clone size are taken from that table; D and trimming were inferred from the DNA. The data show roughly 200,000 clones, with roughly 80% seen just once and over 1.5% held by the top ten. The CDR3 has 14 residues. V shed 4 bases and J 8 bases; nucleotides not matched to a gene: 10. CDR1 and CDR2 (germline): SGHAT, FQNNGV. The material sequenced was peripheral blood. The genes are TRBV11-2 and TRBJ2-7; TRBD1 matches at 8 bases. This clonotype was sampled from a human donor in a cohort sampled during active COVID-19. The CDR3 DNA sequence: TGTGCCAGCAGCTCGGACAGGGAGGTCTTGAAGCAGTACTTC. Protein: CASSSDREVLKQYF.